These 8 T cell receptor beta chains came from one sample sequenced in a study of blood T cell repertoires in COVID-19. Clones were sequenced by immunoSEQ multiplex PCR, and TCRdb holds only the in-frame ones, with some missing. The table records about 150,000 clones, 85% to 90% of them present only once. Sequenced material: peripheral blood. Receptor source: a woman aged 70-85 years with acute or convalescent COVID-19.

The chain employs TRBV7-2 and TRBJ1-6; D not resolved. Trimming stripped 7 bases from V and 0 bases from J, with 10 bases between. CDR1 and CDR2 from the germline V gene are SGHTA and FQGNSA. CDR3 size: 15 residues. The CDR3 loop reads CASTSRPSYNSPLHF. The CDR3 DNA follows: TGTGCCAGCACTAGCAGACCCTCCTATAATTCACCCCTCCACTTT.

Written as DNA, the CDR3 is TGTGCCAGCTCACTCCAACCACTAACTAGCGGGGGTGAGCAGTTCTTC. Translation: CASSLQPLTSGGEQFF. The chain is built from TRBV18 and TRBJ2-1, with TRBD2 matching over 11 bases. In germline, CDR1 is KGHSH, CDR2 LQKENI. J was trimmed by 9 bases and V by 4 bases; bases with no gene match: 11. The CDR3 has 16 amino acids.

The chain has TRBV6-5 and TRBJ1-1, with 7 bases fitting TRBD1. Germline-derived CDR1 and CDR2 are MNHEY and SVGAGI. The CDR3 extends over 14 amino acids. The ends lost 6 bases at V and 6 bases at J; junction bases unmatched: 10. The CDR3 DNA sequence: TGTGCCAGCAGCACAGACAGGGTGGGGGCTGAAGCTTTCTTT. The encoded protein is CASSTDRVGAEAFF.

The chain uses TRBV11-2 and TRBJ2-7; D not resolved. This CDR3 region has 12 residues. Germline assignment: CDR1 SGHAT and CDR2 FQNNGV. Between the trimmed V and J ends, which lost 1 base and 6 bases, there was a span of 7 bases. This chain's CDR3 is CASSLGGFEQYF. CDR3 nucleotide sequence: TGTGCCAGCAGCTTAGGTGGCTTCGAGCAGTACTTC.

This chain uses TRBV7-2 with TRBJ2-7, with 7 nucleotides matching TRBD2. This CDR3 has 14 amino acids. Germline V gene lookup returns CDR1 SGHTA and CDR2 FQGNSA. Trimming at V came to 7 bases and at J to 1 base, leaving 7 bases not matched to a gene. The CDR3 loop reads CASIPRRGSYEQYF. The DNA for the CDR3 is TGTGCCAGCATCCCACGGCGGGGGTCCTACGAGCAGTACTTC.

The gene calls are TRBV10-3 and TRBJ1-2, with D possibly matching TRBD1 (6 bases). Trimming removed 4 bases from V and 2 bases from J, with 8 bases in between. The CDR3 length is 13 residues. Germline assignment: CDR1 ENHRY and CDR2 SYGVKD. For the CDR3, the DNA is TGTGCCATCAGTGCTGGACAGAACTATGGCTACACCTTC. This translates into CAISAGQNYGYTF.

J is TRBJ1-6 and V is TRBV11-1; D not resolved. Germline V gives CDR1 SGHAT, CDR2 FQDESV (reference sequence). The CDR3 length is 16 residues. The V end was cut by 1 base, the J end by 0 bases, with 7 bases between. CDR3 coding DNA: TGTGCCAGCAGCTTAGGATCGAGCTCCTATAATTCACCCCTCCACTTT. Encoded protein: CASSLGSSSYNSPLHF.

This chain joins TRBV24-1 and TRBJ2-3; 7 bases are shared with TRBD2. The V and J ends lost 4 bases and 5 bases, in that order; junction bases with no gene match: 5. This CDR3 region has 14 residues. Germline loops: CDR1 KGHDR, CDR2 SFDVKD. CDR3 amino acids: CATSDGGLRDTQYF. The CDR3 bases are TGTGCCACCAGTGACGGGGGGTTGAGAGATACGCAGTATTTT.